This is a list of T cell receptor beta chains from one sample in a study of patients and donors after allogeneic stem cell transplantation. TCRdb re-called the RT-PCR reads with MiXCR, one entry per CDR3 protein. There are 900,000 to 1,000,000 distinct CDR3 sequences in the sample; under 20% occur only once, and 5% to 6.5% lies in the top ten. Material: blood, either unsorted or a sorted T cell fraction (not recorded which). The receptor set was obtained from a human donor who was either an allogeneic HSCT recipient or a stem cell or donor lymphocyte infusion donor (not recorded which). It is not recorded whose cells these are; they may come from a transplant donor. Both conserved end residues are part of each CDR3. The order of the fields is V gene, clone size, J gene, D gene, CDR3 DNA, CDR3 protein. The D gene is left open where the match is weak. Clone size is given for some rows only: seen once, a few or many times, or a class if the clone is expanded.

V: TRBV20-1
size: .
J: TRBJ1-1
D: TRBD1
DNA: TGCAGTGCTGGAAACAGGGGGCCGGGGACTGAAGCTTTCTTT
CDR3: CSAGNRGPGTEAFF

V: TRBV12-3/TRBV12-4
size: few
J: TRBJ2-1
D: TRBD2
DNA: TGTGCCAGCAGTCCAGGTGCCGGGACTAGGGAGTTCAATGAGCAGTTCTTC
CDR3: CASSPGAGTREFNEQFF

V: TRBV6-2/TRBV6-3
size: .
J: TRBJ2-7
D: .
DNA: TGTGCCAGCAGTTACCCCCCACGCCTAGCCTACGAGCAGTACTTC
CDR3: CASSYPPRLAYEQYF

V: TRBV2
size: few
J: TRBJ2-5
D: .
DNA: TGTGCCAGCACGGAGACCCATTTGAGAGAGACCCAGTACTTC
CDR3: CASTETHLRETQYF

V: TRBV4-1
size: .
J: TRBJ2-1
D: TRBD2
DNA: TGCGCCAGCAGCCACCTTAGCGGGGGGGCCAACAATGAGCAGTTCTTC
CDR3: CASSHLSGGANNEQFF

V: TRBV12-3/TRBV12-4
size: .
J: TRBJ1-2
D: .
DNA: TGTGCCAGCACCAGGGACAACTATGGCTACACCTTC
CDR3: CASTRDNYGYTF

V: TRBV6-1
size: .
J: TRBJ2-5
D: TRBD2
DNA: TGTGCCACTTCCATAGCGGGAGCAGAGACCCAGTACTTC
CDR3: CATSIAGAETQYF

V: TRBV6-1
size: .
J: TRBJ1-1
D: .
DNA: TGTGCCAGCAGTCTTCGGGACTCCGTCGGGGACACTGAAGCTTTCTTT
CDR3: CASSLRDSVGDTEAFF

V: TRBV6-2/TRBV6-3
size: .
J: TRBJ2-3
D: .
DNA: TGTGCCAGCAGTTACTGGGCATCCGCGAGCACAGATACGCAGTATTTT
CDR3: CASSYWASASTDTQYF

V: TRBV12-3/TRBV12-4
size: many
J: TRBJ1-1
D: TRBD1
DNA: TGTGCCAGCAGTGCCCAGGGTCAGGGGGCTACGTGGACTGAAGCTTTCTTT
CDR3: CASSAQGQGATWTEAFF

V: TRBV5-1
size: many
J: TRBJ2-2
D: TRBD2
DNA: TGCGCCAGCAGCTCCACCGGACTAGCAGTCGGGGAGCTGTTTTTT
CDR3: CASSSTGLAVGELFF

V: TRBV12-3/TRBV12-4
size: few
J: TRBJ2-7
D: .
DNA: TGTGCCAGCAGTTTATTTCGGGTTGAGTACGAGCAGTACTTC
CDR3: CASSLFRVEYEQYF

V: TRBV5-1
size: many
J: TRBJ2-3
D: TRBD1
DNA: TGCGCCAGCAGCTCCGACAGGGGCACAGATACGCAGTATTTT
CDR3: CASSSDRGTDTQYF

V: TRBV18
size: .
J: TRBJ2-7
D: .
DNA: TGTGCCAGCTCACCAGGGTTTGCCTACGAGCAGTACTTC
CDR3: CASSPGFAYEQYF

V: TRBV5-1
size: few
J: TRBJ1-1
D: TRBD1
DNA: TGCGCCAGCAGCTTGGGAAACAGGGGAGTTGGCTCTGAAGCTTTCTTT
CDR3: CASSLGNRGVGSEAFF

V: TRBV7-8
size: .
J: TRBJ2-2
D: TRBD1
DNA: TGTGCCAGCAGCAAGGCGGGACAGGGGACCACCGGGGAGCTGTTTTTT
CDR3: CASSKAGQGTTGELFF

V: TRBV27
size: few
J: TRBJ2-1
D: TRBD2
DNA: TGTGCCAGCAGTTTGGTTTCTAGCGGGAGGTCGATCTCCTACAATGAGCAGTTCTTC
CDR3: CASSLVSSGRSISYNEQFF

V: TRBV6-5
size: few
J: TRBJ2-5
D: .
DNA: TGTGCCAGCAGTTACTCGGGCGGTTGGTGGGAGACCCAGTACTTC
CDR3: CASSYSGGWWETQYF

V: TRBV7-3
size: few
J: TRBJ2-7
D: TRBD2
DNA: TGTGCTAGCAGCTTAAGAGCGGGAGGGACATACGAGCAGTACTTC
CDR3: CASSLRAGGTYEQYF

V: TRBV7-8
size: few
J: TRBJ2-3
D: TRBD2
DNA: TGTGCCAGCAGCATATACGTGGGACTAGCAGCAGATACGCAGTATTTT
CDR3: CASSIYVGLAADTQYF

V: TRBV5-1
size: few
J: TRBJ2-1
D: .
DNA: TGCGCCAGCAGCTTTGGGGAAGGGGCGGGATACAATGAGCAGTTCTTC
CDR3: CASSFGEGAGYNEQFF

V: TRBV6-2/TRBV6-3
size: .
J: TRBJ1-2
D: .
DNA: TGTGCCAGCAGTTACCAGGGCAGATACTATGGCTACACCTTC
CDR3: CASSYQGRYYGYTF

V: TRBV5-1
size: many
J: TRBJ1-4
D: TRBD1
DNA: TGCGCCAGCAGCGCCGCCGGGACAGGTAAAGGAGTCTACGAAAAACTGTTTTTT
CDR3: CASSAAGTGKGVYEKLFF

V: TRBV7-6
size: .
J: TRBJ2-7
D: TRBD2
DNA: TGTGCCAGCAGCACACAAAGCGGGGGGGCTCTCGAGCAGTACTTC
CDR3: CASSTQSGGALEQYF

V: TRBV6-2/TRBV6-3
size: many
J: TRBJ1-2
D: .
DNA: TGTGCCAGCAGTTACCGCAACTATGGCTACACCTTC
CDR3: CASSYRNYGYTF

V: TRBV4-1
size: few
J: TRBJ2-2
D: TRBD1
DNA: TGCGCCAGCAGCCAACTTCAGGGGGCCAACACCGGGGAGCTGTTTTTT
CDR3: CASSQLQGANTGELFF

V: TRBV12-3/TRBV12-4
size: .
J: TRBJ2-3
D: .
DNA: TGTGCCAGCAGTTTAGGGCCGATCTCTACGCAGTATTTT
CDR3: CASSLGPISTQYF

V: TRBV12-3/TRBV12-4
size: many
J: TRBJ2-1
D: .
DNA: TGTGCCAGCAGCCCAAACGGACAGCTTAATCAGTTCTTC
CDR3: CASSPNGQLNQFF

V: TRBV5-6
size: .
J: TRBJ1-1
D: .
DNA: TGTGCCAGCAGCCACGAGCAGGGTGAAGCTTTCTTT
CDR3: CASSHEQGEAFF

V: TRBV12-3/TRBV12-4
size: .
J: TRBJ2-1
D: .
DNA: TGTGCCAGCAGTTTACTCCCCCCCCGAAATGAGCAGTTCTTC
CDR3: CASSLLPPRNEQFF

V: TRBV24-1
size: .
J: TRBJ2-1
D: TRBD1
DNA: TGTGCCACCAGTGGCCGGGACAGACTATACAATGAGCAGTTCTTC
CDR3: CATSGRDRLYNEQFF

V: TRBV6-1
size: few
J: TRBJ1-2
D: .
DNA: TGTGCCAGCAGTGAAGTCGCGACAGTCTATGGCTACACCTTC
CDR3: CASSEVATVYGYTF

V: TRBV12-3/TRBV12-4
size: few
J: TRBJ2-5
D: TRBD2
DNA: TGTGCCAGCAGTGCACTAGCGGGAGGGATTTTCTGGGAGACCCAGTACTTC
CDR3: CASSALAGGIFWETQYF

V: TRBV5-1
size: few
J: TRBJ2-1
D: .
DNA: TGCGCCAGCGGACAACAGGGGAGGGGCAATGAGCAGTTCTTC
CDR3: CASGQQGRGNEQFF

V: TRBV4-1
size: few
J: TRBJ1-1
D: .
DNA: TGCGCCAGCAGCCCCTCTGGCAAAGGGACTAAGAACACTGAAGCTTTCTTT
CDR3: CASSPSGKGTKNTEAFF

V: TRBV7-3
size: .
J: TRBJ1-1
D: .
DNA: TGTGCCAGCAGCTTTAGAATCGGTGGGGCTGCTGAAGCTTTCTTT
CDR3: CASSFRIGGAAEAFF

V: TRBV6-1
size: few
J: TRBJ1-5
D: TRBD1
DNA: TGTGCCAGCAGGCGGGAACAGACAGGGGGCAGTCAGCCCCAGCATTTT
CDR3: CASRREQTGGSQPQHF

V: TRBV7-9
size: few
J: TRBJ2-5
D: .
DNA: TGTGCCAGCAGCTTAGCGGGCTGGGGAGAGACCCAGTACTTC
CDR3: CASSLAGWGETQYF

V: TRBV12-3/TRBV12-4
size: few
J: TRBJ1-1
D: TRBD1
DNA: TGTGCCAGCATCGCTAGCCAGCCAGGGGGAGTCACTGAAGCTTTCTTT
CDR3: CASIASQPGGVTEAFF

V: TRBV12-3/TRBV12-4
size: few
J: TRBJ1-6
D: TRBD1
DNA: TGTGCCAGCAGCTTAGGGACAGGGTCGTTTAATTCACCCCTCCACTTT
CDR3: CASSLGTGSFNSPLHF

V: TRBV4-2
size: .
J: TRBJ2-7
D: .
DNA: TGTGCCAGCAGCGGGGGCCCCGGGGAATACGAGCAGTACTTC
CDR3: CASSGGPGEYEQYF

V: TRBV9
size: .
J: TRBJ1-1
D: .
DNA: TGTGCCAGCAGCGTAGGTGGGGGGACCACTGAAGCTTTCTTT
CDR3: CASSVGGGTTEAFF

V: TRBV21-1
size: .
J: TRBJ2-7
D: .
DNA: TGTGCCAGGTGGGACAGGGAAATAACCTACGAGCAGTACTTC
CDR3: CARWDREITYEQYF

V: TRBV10-3
size: many
J: TRBJ2-7
D: .
DNA: TGTGCCATCAGTGAGACCGAAGCTCGGACGATCGCCTACGAGCAGTACTTC
CDR3: CAISETEARTIAYEQYF

V: TRBV5-1
size: .
J: TRBJ1-3
D: TRBD1
DNA: TGCGCCAGCAGCGATACAGGGGGCGGAAACACCATATATTTT
CDR3: CASSDTGGGNTIYF

V: TRBV5-6
size: few
J: TRBJ2-7
D: TRBD1
DNA: TGTGCCAGCAGCTTGGCACAGGGGAGTAACGAGCAGTACTTC
CDR3: CASSLAQGSNEQYF

V: TRBV4-2
size: .
J: TRBJ1-1
D: .
DNA: TGTGCCAGCAGCCAAGGGGGAGCGAATGAAGCTTTCTTT
CDR3: CASSQGGANEAFF

V: TRBV4-2
size: .
J: TRBJ2-3
D: .
DNA: TGTGCCAGCAGCCAAGATCTCACTAGAGGGGGGCATACGCAGTATTTT
CDR3: CASSQDLTRGGHTQYF

V: TRBV2
size: .
J: TRBJ1-2
D: .
DNA: TGTGCCAGCAGGGCCACAGCTAACTATGGCTACACCTTC
CDR3: CASRATANYGYTF

V: TRBV7-2
size: many
J: TRBJ2-2
D: .
DNA: TGTGCCAGCAGCCCTCGCACCGGGGAGCTGTTTTTT
CDR3: CASSPRTGELFF

V: TRBV7-9
size: few
J: TRBJ2-1
D: .
DNA: TGTGCCAGCAGCTTACTAGCGTCCAATGAGCAGTTCTTC
CDR3: CASSLLASNEQFF

V: TRBV7-2
size: few
J: TRBJ1-5
D: TRBD1
DNA: TGTGCCAGCAGCTTAGTGGGGACAGGGGATCAGCCCCAGCATTTT
CDR3: CASSLVGTGDQPQHF